Below, 5 T cell receptor beta chains from the same sample are listed, as sequenced in a study of blood T cell repertoires in COVID-19 (dated by TCRdb to the early 2020s). Library preparation used the immunoSEQ multiplex PCR assay. TCRdb took over this immuneACCESS table, retaining in-frame rearrangements with V and J assigned. Such tables are incomplete; in checked studies, under half of the missing clones stem from an unresolved V gene, and the remainder is unexplained. The table for this sample lists roughly 190,000 clones; around 80% of them were counted only once. The leading ten clones occupy about 15% of the sample. The sequenced sample was peripheral blood. The receptors here all came from a man aged 30 to 39 with active or convalescent COVID-19.

The V gene is TRBV2, the J gene TRBJ2-2, with D perhaps matching TRBD1 (5 bases). The V gene's germline CDR1 is SNHLY and CDR2 FYNNEI. Trimming shortened V by 2 bases and J by 0 bases, and 7 bases separated the two germline ends. The CDR3 runs 15 residues. CDR3: CASSELQANTGELFF. The CDR3 DNA reads TGTGCCAGCAGTGAACTACAGGCGAACACCGGGGAGCTGTTTTTT.

The chain links TRBV11-3 to TRBJ2-1, with TRBD1 matching 9 bases. The CDR3 length is 14 residues. Germline CDR1 and CDR2: SGHNT and YENEEA. With V trimmed by 3 bases and J by 9 bases, 6 bases remained unmatched. CDR3 sequence (DNA): TGTGCCAGCAGCTTCGAACAGGGGGCAGGTGAGCAGTTCTTC. Translating it yields CASSFEQGAGEQFF.

The chain carries TRBV5-1 and TRBJ2-1; no firm D call. This CDR3 region has 14 residues. Trimming took 4 bases from V and 5 from J, leaving 13 bases between them. CDR1 is SGHRS, CDR2 YFSETQ, per germline. This CDR3 reads CASSLTQENNEQFF. The CDR3 DNA sequence: TGCGCCAGCAGCCTTACCCAGGAAAACAATGAGCAGTTCTTC.

This chain joins TRBV5-1 and TRBJ2-5, with 7 bases matching TRBD1. The CDR3 runs 16 residues. Germline CDR1 and CDR2: SGHRS and YFSETQ. V shed 0 bases and J 1 base; nucleotides not matched to a gene: 6. The CDR3 region is CASSLEGTVSQETQYF. DNA of the CDR3: TGCGCCAGCAGCTTGGAAGGGACAGTCTCCCAAGAGACCCAGTACTTC.

The rearrangement uses TRBV4-3 and TRBJ2-1, with TRBD1 matching 11 bases. V lost 0 bases, J lost 3 bases, and 1 base stayed unmatched. Germline assignment: CDR1 LGHNA and CDR2 YSLEER. This CDR3 region has 16 residues. The CDR3 bases are TGCGCCAGCAGCCAAGAGGGGACAGGGGGCTACAATGAGCAGTTCTTC. Translated, it gives CASSQEGTGGYNEQFF.